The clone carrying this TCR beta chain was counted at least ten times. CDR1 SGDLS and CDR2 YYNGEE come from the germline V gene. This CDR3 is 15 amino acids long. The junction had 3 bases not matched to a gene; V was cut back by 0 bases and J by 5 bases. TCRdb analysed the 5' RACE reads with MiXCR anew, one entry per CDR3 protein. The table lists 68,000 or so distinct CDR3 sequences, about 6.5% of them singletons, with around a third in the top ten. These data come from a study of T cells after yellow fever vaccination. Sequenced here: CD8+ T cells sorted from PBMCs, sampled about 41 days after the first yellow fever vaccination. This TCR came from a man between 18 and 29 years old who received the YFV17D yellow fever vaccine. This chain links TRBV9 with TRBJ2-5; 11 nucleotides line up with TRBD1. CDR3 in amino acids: CASSVVGTGGETQYF. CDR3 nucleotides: TGTGCCAGCAGCGTAGTCGGGACAGGGGGGGAGACCCAGTACTTC. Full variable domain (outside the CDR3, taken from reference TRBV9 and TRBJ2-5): DSGVTQTPKHLITATGQRVTLRCSPRSGDLSVYWYQQSLDQGLQFLIQYYNGEERAKGNILERFSAQQFPDLHSELNLSSLELGDSALYFCASSVVGTGGETQYFGPGTRLLVL.